The following is a TCR beta chain sequence with its context. Its antigen is as yet unknown. Vbeta (60) and Jbeta (13) primers were used in the PCR. The table came from immunoSEQ multiplex PCR; TCRdb's copy has only in-frame clones and leaves some out. The sample carries approximately 170,000 clones, less than 80% recorded once. This entry comes from a study of cytomegalovirus exposure and HLA in healthy donors. General study findings and limits: Clonal expansion was found to be greater in HLA-associated TCR beta chains than in equally common others in a later analysis.

CDR3 size: 14 residues. Trimming left V 2 bases short and J 7 bases short, with 15 bases between. Germline V gene lookup returns CDR1 KGHSH and CDR2 LQKENI. Healthy bone marrow donors formed the donor group. The receptor comes from a female donor in good health and CMV-seronegative. Source material: PBMCs. This chain connects TRBV18 to TRBJ2-7; D perhaps matches TRBD2 (5 bases). Here the CDR3 reads CASSPLTATGEQYF. The CDR3 DNA is TGTGCCAGCTCACCATTAACAGCCACGGGAGAGCAGTACTTC. The full variable domain, in which reference TRBV18 and TRBJ2-7 provide the parts outside the CDR3, is NAGVMQNPRHLVRRRGQEARLRCSPMKGHSHVYWYRQLPEEGLKFMVYLQKENIIDESGMPKERFSAEFPKEGPSILRIQQVVRGDSAAYFCASSPLTATGEQYFGPGTRLTVT.